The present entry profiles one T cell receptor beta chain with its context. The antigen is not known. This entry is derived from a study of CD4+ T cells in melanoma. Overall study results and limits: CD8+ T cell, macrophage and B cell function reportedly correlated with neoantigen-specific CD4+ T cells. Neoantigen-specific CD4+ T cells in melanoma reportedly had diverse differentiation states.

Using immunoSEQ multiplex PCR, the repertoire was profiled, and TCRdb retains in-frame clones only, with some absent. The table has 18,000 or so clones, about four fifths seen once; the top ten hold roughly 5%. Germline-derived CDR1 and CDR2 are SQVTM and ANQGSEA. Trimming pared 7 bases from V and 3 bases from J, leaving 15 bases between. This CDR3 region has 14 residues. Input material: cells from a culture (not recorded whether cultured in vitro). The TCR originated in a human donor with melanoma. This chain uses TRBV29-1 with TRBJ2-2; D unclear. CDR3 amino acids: CSARPSADTGELFF. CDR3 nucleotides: TGCAGCGCCCGACCAAGCGCCGACACCGGGGAGCTGTTTTTT.